The 32 T cell receptor beta chains given below trace back to one sample, sequenced in a study of cytomegalovirus exposure and HLA in healthy donors. The PCR made use of 60 Vbeta and 13 Jbeta primers. The assay was immunoSEQ multiplex PCR, and TCRdb's table has in-frame clones only and misses some. The sample shows about 190,000 clones, less than 85% of them seen only once. The specimen sequenced was PBMCs. The receptors derive from a man in his thirties or forties in good health and CMV-seropositive.

J is TRBJ2-6 and V is TRBV5-6, with 10 bases fitting TRBD1. Germline V gene sequence: CDR1 SGHDT, CDR2 YYEEEE. This CDR3 spans 18 amino acids. With 1 base clipped from V and 2 bases from J, the junction kept 6 bases outside the gene matches. CDR3 nucleotide sequence: TGTGCCAGCAGCTTGCGACAGGGGGCTAGAGCTGGGGCCAACGTCCTGACTTTC. Translating gives CASSLRQGARAGANVLTF.

This chain's CDR3 is CASSLGGGAGETQYF. CDR3 coding DNA: TGTGCCAGCAGCTTGGGAGGGGGGGCCGGAGAGACCCAGTACTTC. The gene calls are TRBV5-4 and TRBJ2-5; a weak D match, TRBD2 (7 bases). Looked up from germline, CDR1 is SGHNT and CDR2 is YYREEE (reference sequence). The CDR3 loop spans 15 amino acids. V was pared by 0 bases and J by 4 bases, with 13 bases between.

A single count supports this clone. This sequence joins TRBV7-9 and TRBJ1-3; 7 bases match TRBD1. The CDR3 consists of 13 residues. Germline V gene sequence: CDR1 SEHNR, CDR2 FQNEAQ (reference sequence). J lost 10 bases, V lost 11 bases, and 14 bases had no gene match. The CDR3 spells CAPARDSGRTIYF. CDR3 coding DNA: TGTGCCCCAGCCAGGGACAGCGGTCGGACCATATATTTT.

V gene TRBV18 combines with J gene TRBJ2-7; TRBD1 might be the D (6 bases). Deletions cut 3 bases from V and 3 bases from J, with 12 bases between. The CDR3 is 14 residues long. The germline V gene encodes CDR1 KGHSH and CDR2 LQKENI. The DNA of the CDR3 is TGTGCCAGCTCACCCGGACAGACACTCTACGAGCAGTACTTC. It yields the protein CASSPGQTLYEQYF.

The J gene is TRBJ2-5, the V gene TRBV9; no clear D gene. The CDR3 is 13 residues long. Germline-derived CDR1 and CDR2 are SGDLS and YYNGEE. Trimming stripped 0 bases from V and 4 bases from J, with 7 bases between. Here the CDR3 DNA reads TGTGCCAGCAGCGTAGCGGCGGTAGAGACCCAGTACTTC. Its translation: CASSVAAVETQYF.

This chain joins TRBV5-4 and TRBJ1-1, with 7 bases aligning to TRBD1. The CDR3 length is 16 residues. The junction had 11 bases not matched to a gene; V was cut back by 6 bases and J by 0 bases. The germline gives CDR1 SGHNT, CDR2 YYREEE (reference sequence). The CDR3 DNA is TGTGCCAGCAACCATCGAGGTGACAGGGTGAACACTGAAGCTTTCTTT. This sequence encodes CASNHRGDRVNTEAFF.

The genes are TRBV2 and TRBJ2-5; D is ambiguous. The germline V gene encodes CDR1 SNHLY and CDR2 FYNNEI. V lost 8 bases and J lost 2, with 12 bases in between. The CDR3 spans 13 residues. CDR3 DNA: TGTGCCAGCCAAGCCCTAGTACAAGAGACCCAGTACTTC. It translates to CASQALVQETQYF. The full variable domain, rest sourced from reference TRBV2 and TRBJ2-5, is EPEVTQTPSHQVTQMGQEVILRCVPISNHLYFYWYRQILGQKVEFLVSFYNNEISEKSEIFDDQFSVERPDGSNFTLKIRSTKLEDSAMYFCASQALVQETQYFGPGTRLLVL.

In the case of this clone: Other nucleotide sequences in the sample specify the same CDR3. CDR3 sequence (DNA): TGTGCCAGCAGCCTGGGACAGGGGAGCACTGAAGCTTTCTTT. This encodes CASSLGQGSTEAFF. The V call is TRBV7-9, the J call TRBJ1-1; 10 nucleotides agree with TRBD1. This CDR3 is 14 amino acids long. The J segment lost 4 bases and the V segment lost 5 bases, leaving 4 bases of the junction unmatched. Germline-derived CDR1 and CDR2 are SEHNR and FQNEAQ (reference sequence).

This clone turned up a few times. This chain joins TRBV10-3 and TRBJ2-1, with a possible D match to TRBD1 (6 bases). The CDR3 is 13 amino acids. V was clipped by 4 bases and J by 9 bases, with 13 bases between them. The V gene's germline CDR1 is ENHRY and CDR2 SYGVKD. CDR3 DNA: TGTGCCATCAGTGTCGCAGGGGTGGCTGAGCAGTTCTTC. The encoded protein is CAISVAGVAEQFF.

This clone was observed a few times. V gene TRBV4-1 combines with J gene TRBJ1-3; 10 bases fit TRBD1. The CDR3 extends over 16 amino acids. The germline CDR1 and CDR2 sequences are MGHRA and YSYEKL. J lost 2 bases, V lost 2 bases, and 3 bases had no gene match. CDR3 sequence: CASSQSDRGPGNTIYF. The CDR3 DNA sequence: TGCGCCAGCAGCCAATCTGACAGGGGGCCTGGAAACACCATATATTTT.

The CDR3, as DNA: TGCGCCAGCAGCCCCAGACAGGGGGCTAAAGCTTTCTTT. Its translation: CASSPRQGAKAFF. V is TRBV5-1 and J is TRBJ1-1; TRBD1 aligns across 10 bases. The V segment lost 4 bases and the J segment 9 bases; nucleotides outside the gene matches: 6. Looked up from germline, CDR1 is SGHRS and CDR2 is YFSETQ. The CDR3 totals 13 residues.

This clone was detected once. The rearrangement joins TRBV19 to TRBJ2-3; TRBD1 is a possible D gene (6 bases). Germline CDR1 LNHDA, CDR2 SQIVND (reference sequence). Trimming took 7 bases from V and 2 from J, leaving 16 bases between them. The CDR3 has 15 residues. The CDR3, as DNA: TGTGCCAGTACCCCTGAGGGGGTTTACACAGATACGCAGTATTTT. This encodes CASTPEGVYTDTQYF.

The rearrangement links TRBV10-3 to TRBJ2-6, with 8 positions matching TRBD2. The V gene end was trimmed by 9 bases and the J gene end by 2 bases; junction bases not matched to a gene: 3. CDR1 and CDR2 (germline): ENHRY, SYGVKD. CDR3 length: 14 residues. This chain's CDR3 is CAIYGGAGANVLTF. The CDR3 DNA reads as TGTGCCATATACGGGGGGGCTGGGGCCAACGTCCTGACTTTC.

This clone was counted a few times. The rearrangement uses TRBV27 and TRBJ2-7, with 13 bases that match TRBD2. This CDR3 contains 15 residues. CDR1 MNHEY and CDR2 SMNVEV come from the germline V gene (reference sequence). Trimming took 5 bases from V and 4 from J; bases not matched to a gene: 5. CDR3 residues: CASSRGLAGEYEQYF. The CDR3 nucleotides read TGTGCCAGCAGTCGAGGACTAGCGGGAGAATACGAGCAGTACTTC.

V usage is TRBV7-2 and J usage is TRBJ2-5, with a weak D call TRBD1 (6 bases). V was trimmed by 1 base and J by 1 base, leaving 16 bases between them. Germline lookup yields CDR1 SGHTA and CDR2 FQGNSA. The CDR3 covers 17 residues. In DNA, the CDR3 is TGTGCCAGCAGCTTAGACCCGGGACAAACAATCCAAGAGACCCAGTACTTC. Translating gives CASSLDPGQTIQETQYF.

The chain joins TRBV28 to TRBJ1-5; possibly TRBD1 for D (6 bases). Germline V gene lookup returns CDR1 MDHEN and CDR2 SYDVKM. With 9 bases removed from V and 1 base from J, the gap between germline ends came to 13 bases. The CDR3 runs to 14 residues. The CDR3 DNA sequence: TGTGCCAGGGTAAACAGGGTGAGCAATCAGCCCCAGCATTTT. Translated: CARVNRVSNQPQHF.

The rearrangement joins TRBV10-3 to TRBJ2-3; D uncertain. CDR3 length: 14 amino acids. Germline assignment: CDR1 ENHRY and CDR2 SYGVKD. V gave up 3 bases and J gave up 0 bases, with 7 bases separating them. The CDR3 coding sequence is TGTGCCATCAGTGACAGAATGAGCACAGATACGCAGTATTTT. Translation gives CAISDRMSTDTQYF.

The table lists this clone with a few counts. The V gene is TRBV6-6, the J gene TRBJ1-2; 7 nucleotides line up with TRBD1. J lost 4 bases, V lost 6 bases, and 5 bases had no gene match. This CDR3 has 13 amino acids. CDR1 and CDR2 (germline): MNHNY, SVGAGI (reference sequence). The DNA for the CDR3 is TGTGCCAGCAGAGTGGACAGGTCCTATGGCTACACCTTC. Translated, it gives CASRVDRSYGYTF.

The rearrangement uses TRBV28 and TRBJ2-7; 7 bases match TRBD1. CDR3 length: 11 residues. With V trimmed by 6 bases and J by 6 bases, 2 bases remained unmatched. The germline V gene has CDR1 MDHEN and CDR2 SYDVKM. As DNA, the CDR3 is TGTGCCAGCAGGACAGGGAGCGAGCAGTACTTC. It is translated as CASRTGSEQYF. The variable domain in full, with the rest retrieved from reference TRBV28 and TRBJ2-7, is DVKVTQSSRYLVKRTGEKVFLECVQDMDHENMFWYRQDPGLGLRLIYFSYDVKMKEKGDIPEGYSVSREKKERFSLILESASTNQTSMYLCASRTGSEQYFGPGTRLTVT.

The chain recombines TRBV9 with TRBJ2-3; 7 nucleotides agree with TRBD2. There are 13 residues in the CDR3. CDR1 SGDLS and CDR2 YYNGEE come from the germline V gene. V gave up 9 bases and J gave up 2 bases; unmatched junction bases: 6. The CDR3 region has the DNA TGTGCCACCGGGAGGTCATACACAGATACGCAGTATTTT. Encoded protein: CATGRSYTDTQYF.

V gene TRBV30 combines with J gene TRBJ2-1; D may be TRBD2 (5 bases). The CDR3 has 13 residues. Trimming removed 1 base from V and 7 bases from J, with 11 bases in between. The germline V gene has CDR1 GTSNPN and CDR2 SVGIG (reference sequence). Here the CDR3 reads CAWSGASSNEQFF. In DNA, the CDR3 is TGTGCCTGGAGTGGGGCTAGCAGTAATGAGCAGTTCTTC.

The chain is built from TRBV7-2 and TRBJ2-3; D call uncertain. This CDR3 is 13 amino acids long. Looked up from germline, CDR1 is SGHTA and CDR2 is FQGNSA. Trimming removed 5 bases at V and 1 base at J, with 7 bases between. CDR3 in DNA: TGTGCCAGCAGCATCGAGGGCACAGATACGCAGTATTTT. It translates to CASSIEGTDTQYF. Full variable domain (missing parts from reference TRBV7-2 and TRBJ2-3): GAGVSQSPSNKVTEKGKDVELRCDPISGHTALYWYRQSLGQGLEFLIYFQGNSAPDKSGLPSDRFSAERTGGSVSTLTIQRTQQEDSAVYLCASSIEGTDTQYFGPGTRLTVL.

With regard to this clone: Other DNA sequences within the sample encode an identical CDR3. The V and J genes are TRBV10-3 and TRBJ2-5; TRBD1 matches at 7 bases. The V gene end was trimmed by 4 bases and the J gene end by 1 base; junction bases not matched to a gene: 0. There are 13 residues in the CDR3. CDR1 and CDR2 from the germline V gene are ENHRY and SYGVKD. The chain's CDR3 is CAISGTGQETQYF. CDR3 coding DNA: TGTGCCATCAGTGGGACAGGCCAAGAGACCCAGTACTTC.

The chain has TRBV21-1 and TRBJ1-6; TRBD1 is the table's D call, not checked against the DNA. TRBV21-1 is recorded as a pseudogene. CDR3 length: 16 amino acids. The CDR3 region is CASSKQRDRGNSPLHF. Written as DNA, the CDR3 is TGTGCCAGCAGCAAACAAAGGGACAGGGGTAATTCACCCCTCCACTTT.

The chain links TRBV7-9 to TRBJ2-7; possible D gene TRBD2, 6 bases. Germline V gives CDR1 SEHNR, CDR2 FQNEAQ (reference sequence). The CDR3 spans 13 residues. V gave up 4 bases and J gave up 1 base, with 8 bases separating them. The CDR3 sequence is CASSWGESYEQYF. CDR3 nucleotide sequence: TGTGCCAGCAGCTGGGGGGAGTCCTACGAGCAGTACTTC.

The rearrangement joins TRBV9 to TRBJ2-2, with 9 nucleotides matching TRBD2. V shed 0 bases, J shed 3 bases, and the junction held 18 bases outside the gene matches. The CDR3 runs to 21 residues. Germline-derived CDR1 and CDR2 are SGDLS and YYNGEE. The CDR3 sequence is CASSVGGLAGPPSRDTGELFF. DNA of the CDR3: TGTGCCAGCAGCGTAGGGGGGCTAGCGGGACCCCCCAGTCGGGACACCGGGGAGCTGTTTTTT.

Concerning this clone itself: Other DNA variants within this sample encode the same CDR3. V usage is TRBV6-6 and J usage is TRBJ2-2, with a possible D match to TRBD1 (6 bases). The V end lost 2 bases, the J end lost 0 bases, and 7 bases lay between the germline ends. The CDR3 has 15 amino acids. Germline V gives CDR1 MNHNY, CDR2 SVGAGI (reference sequence). The CDR3 sequence: CASSYRTANTGELFF. The CDR3 DNA reads TGTGCCAGCAGTTACAGGACAGCGAACACCGGGGAGCTGTTTTTT.

The chain is built from TRBV6-5 and TRBJ2-5, with TRBD2 matching over 9 bases. The germline gives CDR1 MNHEY, CDR2 SVGAGI. Losses at the gene ends were 0 bases for V and 5 bases for J; bases not matched to a gene: 4. This CDR3 region has 15 residues. CDR3 DNA: TGTGCCAGCAGTTACTCTTGGCGGGGGGGCGAGACCCAGTACTTC. This sequence encodes CASSYSWRGGETQYF.

This clone was seen only once. V gene TRBV7-9 combines with J gene TRBJ1-1; 8 bases align to TRBD1. V lost 5 bases to trimming and J lost 5 bases; unmatched junction nucleotides: 7. Germline CDR1 and CDR2: SEHNR and FQNEAQ (reference sequence). CDR3 length: 14 residues. In DNA form, the CDR3 reads TGTGCCAGCAGCGAAACAGGGGGGGTAACTGAAGCTTTCTTT. Amino acid sequence: CASSETGGVTEAFF.

The chain combines TRBV5-1 with TRBJ1-2; tentative D call: TRBD1 (6 bases). Trimming shortened V by 4 bases and J by 2 bases, and 12 bases separated the two germline ends. CDR1 and CDR2 (germline): SGHRS, YFSETQ. CDR3 length: 14 residues. The CDR3 protein is CASSNGQLNYGYTF. CDR3 nucleotide sequence: TGCGCCAGCAGCAATGGACAGCTAAACTATGGCTACACCTTC. The variable domain in full, completed from reference TRBV5-1 and TRBJ1-2, reads KAGVTQTPRYLIKTRGQQVTLSCSPISGHRSVSWYQQTPGQGLQFLFEYFSETQRNKGNFPGRFSGRQFSNSRSEMNVSTLELGDSALYLCASSNGQLNYGYTFGSGTRLTVV.

This clone was seen a few times. The chain combines TRBV7-9 with TRBJ2-7; TRBD2 agrees at 10 bases. CDR1 and CDR2 (germline): SEHNR, FQNEAQ (reference sequence). V shed 4 bases, J shed 0 bases, and the junction held 3 bases outside the gene matches. CDR3 size: 15 residues. In DNA form, the CDR3 reads TGTGCCAGCAGCTCGCTAGCGGGAGTCTCCTACGAGCAGTACTTC. This translates into CASSSLAGVSYEQYF.

The chain recombines TRBV19 with TRBJ1-1; TRBD1 aligns across 9 bases. Germline CDR1 is LNHDA and CDR2 is SQIVND (reference sequence). The CDR3 is 15 residues long. Germline trimming cut 6 bases from V and 4 bases from J; bases unmatched to any gene: 9. The CDR3 nucleotides read TGTGCCAGTAGGACTGACAGGGGGTCGTTCACTGAAGCTTTCTTT. It specifies CASRTDRGSFTEAFF. Drawing the rest from reference TRBV19 and TRBJ1-1, the complete variable domain is DGGITQSPKYLFRKEGQNVTLSCEQNLNHDAMYWYRQDPGQGLRLIYYSQIVNDFQKGDIAEGYSVSREKKESFPLTVTSAQKNPTAFYLCASRTDRGSFTEAFFGQGTRLTVV.